What follows are 3 T cell receptor beta chains derived from one specimen sequenced in a study of CD8+ T cells in alopecia areata. TCR sequencing used cDNA made by reverse transcription of extracted RNA. Sequencing used immunoSEQ multiplex PCR; TCRdb keeps in-frame clones, though not all of them. The sample shows 120,000 to 150,000 clones, 62% of them seen only once. Source material: CD8+ T cells sorted from blood. The receptors stem from a human donor in good health.

The chain joins TRBV19 to TRBJ1-1, with no clear D. This CDR3 spans 13 amino acids. V was cut by 0 bases and J by 2 bases, with 4 bases left in between. Germline V lookup: CDR1 LNHDA, CDR2 SQIVND (reference sequence). As DNA, the CDR3 is TGTGCCAGTAGTATAGACCTTAACACTGAAGCTTTCTTT. Protein: CASSIDLNTEAFF.

The J gene is TRBJ2-2, the V gene TRBV14; TRBD2 matches at 7 bases. Germline loops: CDR1 SGHDN, CDR2 FVKESK. After removal of 0 bases from V and 4 bases from J, the junction contained 8 bases not matched to a gene. The CDR3 is 17 residues long. CDR3 in amino acids: CASSQDVLAVLTGELFF. In DNA form, the CDR3 reads TGTGCCAGCAGCCAAGATGTTCTAGCGGTACTCACCGGGGAGCTGTTTTTT.

The chain recombines TRBV7-9 with TRBJ2-7, with D perhaps matching TRBD1 (5 bases). The V and J ends lost 4 bases and 3 bases respectively, with 10 bases between them. Germline values: CDR1 SEHNR, CDR2 FQNEAQ (reference sequence). The CDR3 loop spans 13 amino acids. CDR3 bases: TGTGCCAGCAGCTCGGACATTCACTACGAGCAGTACTTC. Translating it yields CASSSDIHYEQYF.